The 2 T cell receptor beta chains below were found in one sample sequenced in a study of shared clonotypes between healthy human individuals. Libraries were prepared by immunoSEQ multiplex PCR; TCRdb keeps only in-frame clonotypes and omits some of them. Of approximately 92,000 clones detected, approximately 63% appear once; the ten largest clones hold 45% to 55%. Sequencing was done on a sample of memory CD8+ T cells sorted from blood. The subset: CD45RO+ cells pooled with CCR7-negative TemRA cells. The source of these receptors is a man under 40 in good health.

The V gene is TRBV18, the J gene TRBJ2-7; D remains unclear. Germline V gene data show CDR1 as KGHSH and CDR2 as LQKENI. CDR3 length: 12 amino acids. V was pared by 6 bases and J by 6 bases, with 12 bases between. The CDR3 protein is CASSQGASEQYF. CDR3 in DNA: TGTGCCAGCTCCCAAGGAGCGTCCGAGCAGTACTTC. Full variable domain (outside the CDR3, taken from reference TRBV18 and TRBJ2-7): NAGVMQNPRHLVRRRGQEARLRCSPMKGHSHVYWYRQLPEEGLKFMVYLQKENIIDESGMPKERFSAEFPKEGPSILRIQQVVRGDSAAYFCASSQGASEQYFGPGTRLTVT.

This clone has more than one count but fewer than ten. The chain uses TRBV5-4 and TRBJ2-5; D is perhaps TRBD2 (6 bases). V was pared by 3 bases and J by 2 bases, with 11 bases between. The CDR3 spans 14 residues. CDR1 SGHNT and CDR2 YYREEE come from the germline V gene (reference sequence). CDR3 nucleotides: TGTGCCAGCAGCTCAGGACTAACTCAAGAGACCCAGTACTTC. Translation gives CASSSGLTQETQYF.